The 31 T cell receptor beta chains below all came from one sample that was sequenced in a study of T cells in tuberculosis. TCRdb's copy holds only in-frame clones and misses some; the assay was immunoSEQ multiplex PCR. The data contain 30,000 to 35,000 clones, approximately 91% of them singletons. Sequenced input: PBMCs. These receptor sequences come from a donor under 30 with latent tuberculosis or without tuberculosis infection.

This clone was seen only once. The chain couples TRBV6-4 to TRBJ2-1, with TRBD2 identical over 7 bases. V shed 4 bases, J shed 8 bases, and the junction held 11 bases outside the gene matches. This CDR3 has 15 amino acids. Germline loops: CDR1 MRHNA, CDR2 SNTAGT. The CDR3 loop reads CASSGGEGSFDEQFF. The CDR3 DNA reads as TGTGCCAGCAGTGGAGGGGAGGGTAGTTTCGATGAGCAGTTCTTC.

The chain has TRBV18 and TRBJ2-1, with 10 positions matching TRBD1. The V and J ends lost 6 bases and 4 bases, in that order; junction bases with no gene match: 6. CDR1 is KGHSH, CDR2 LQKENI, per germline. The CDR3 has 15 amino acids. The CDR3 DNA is TGTGCCAGCTCCTCCGGGACAGGGGCGTACAATGAGCAGTTCTTC. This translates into CASSSGTGAYNEQFF. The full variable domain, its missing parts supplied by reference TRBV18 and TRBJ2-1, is NAGVMQNPRHLVRRRGQEARLRCSPMKGHSHVYWYRQLPEEGLKFMVYLQKENIIDESGMPKERFSAEFPKEGPSILRIQQVVRGDSAAYFCASSSGTGAYNEQFFGPGTRLTVL.

The CDR3 region has the DNA TGTGCCAGTAGTAAGGGGGCTTATGGCTACACCTTC. Amino acids: CASSKGAYGYTF. The genes are TRBV19 and TRBJ1-2, with TRBD1 matching 7 bases. J gave up 5 bases and V 4 bases, and 1 base lay outside the gene matches. CDR3 length: 12 residues. Germline assignment: CDR1 LNHDA and CDR2 SQIVND (reference sequence).

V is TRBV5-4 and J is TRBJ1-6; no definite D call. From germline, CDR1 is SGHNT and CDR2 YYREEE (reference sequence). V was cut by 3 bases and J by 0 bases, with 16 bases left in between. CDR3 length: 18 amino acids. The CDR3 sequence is CASSWSTGFSSYNSPLHF. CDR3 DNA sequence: TGTGCCAGCAGCTGGAGTACCGGCTTTAGCTCCTATAATTCACCCCTCCACTTT.

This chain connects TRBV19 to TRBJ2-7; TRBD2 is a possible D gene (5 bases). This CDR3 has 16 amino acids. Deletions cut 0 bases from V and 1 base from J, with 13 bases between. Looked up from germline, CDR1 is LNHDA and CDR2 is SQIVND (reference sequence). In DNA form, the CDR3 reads TGTGCCAGTAGTATAGATTACGGCGGGCGATCCTACGAGCAGTACTTC. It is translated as CASSIDYGGRSYEQYF.

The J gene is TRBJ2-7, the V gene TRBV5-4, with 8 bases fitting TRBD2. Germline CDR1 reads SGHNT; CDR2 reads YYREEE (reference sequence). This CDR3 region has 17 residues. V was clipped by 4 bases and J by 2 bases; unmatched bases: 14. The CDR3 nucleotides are TGTGCCAGCAGCACGCGGGCTAGCGGGCGTGGGGCCTACGAGCAGTACTTC. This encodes CASSTRASGRGAYEQYF.

The CDR3 nucleotides read TGCGCCAGCAGCTATTATGACAGGGAGTTTGGCTACACCTTC. Its translation is CASSYYDREFGYTF. The chain uses TRBV5-1 and TRBJ1-2; TRBD1 agrees at 7 bases. Germline V CDR1 and CDR2: SGHRS, YFSETQ. Unmatched junction bases numbered 9, after V lost 3 bases and J lost 7 bases. The CDR3 spans 14 residues.

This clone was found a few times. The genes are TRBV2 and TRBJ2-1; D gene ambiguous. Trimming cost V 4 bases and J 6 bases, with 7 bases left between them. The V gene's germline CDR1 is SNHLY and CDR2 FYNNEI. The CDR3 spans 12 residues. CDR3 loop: CASSVLVNEQFF. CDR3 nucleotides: TGTGCCAGCAGTGTTCTAGTCAATGAGCAGTTCTTC. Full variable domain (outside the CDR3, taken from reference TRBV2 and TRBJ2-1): EPEVTQTPSHQVTQMGQEVILRCVPISNHLYFYWYRQILGQKVEFLVSFYNNEISEKSEIFDDQFSVERPDGSNFTLKIRSTKLEDSAMYFCASSVLVNEQFFGPGTRLTVL.

CDR3 residues: CASSLARGGYNEQFF. In DNA form, the CDR3 reads TGCGCCAGCAGCTTGGCCAGGGGTGGTTACAATGAGCAGTTCTTC. V usage is TRBV5-1 and J usage is TRBJ2-1; a weak D match, TRBD1 (6 bases). The germline V gene has CDR1 SGHRS and CDR2 YFSETQ. CDR3 size: 15 residues. The germline V and J ends were trimmed by 0 bases and 4 bases, with 11 bases remaining between them.

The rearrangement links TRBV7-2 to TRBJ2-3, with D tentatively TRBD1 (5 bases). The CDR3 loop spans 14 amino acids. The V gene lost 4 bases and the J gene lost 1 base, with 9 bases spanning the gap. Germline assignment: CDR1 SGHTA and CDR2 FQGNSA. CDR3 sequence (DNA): TGTGCCAGCAGCTCAGGGTTCGGCACAGATACGCAGTATTTT. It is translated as CASSSGFGTDTQYF.

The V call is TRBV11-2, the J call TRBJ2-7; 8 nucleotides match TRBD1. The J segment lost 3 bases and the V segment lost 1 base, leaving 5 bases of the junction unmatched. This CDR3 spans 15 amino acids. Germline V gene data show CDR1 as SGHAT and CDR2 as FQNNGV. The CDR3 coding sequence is TGTGCCAGCAGCTTAGGGAGGGACAGGTACTACGAGCAGTACTTC. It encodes CASSLGRDRYYEQYF.

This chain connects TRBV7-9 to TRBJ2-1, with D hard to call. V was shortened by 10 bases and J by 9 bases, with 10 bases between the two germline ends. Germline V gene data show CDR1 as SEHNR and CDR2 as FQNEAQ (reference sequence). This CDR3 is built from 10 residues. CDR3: CATRVLEQFF. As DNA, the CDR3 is TGTGCCACCCGGGTCCTTGAGCAGTTCTTC.

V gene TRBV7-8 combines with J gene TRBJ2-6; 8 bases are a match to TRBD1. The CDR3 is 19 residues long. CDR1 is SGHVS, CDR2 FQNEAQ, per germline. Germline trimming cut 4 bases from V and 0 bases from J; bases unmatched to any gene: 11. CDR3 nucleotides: TGTGCCAGCAGCTCCCCAACCGGGACAGGATTCTCTGGGGCCAACGTCCTGACTTTC. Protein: CASSSPTGTGFSGANVLTF.

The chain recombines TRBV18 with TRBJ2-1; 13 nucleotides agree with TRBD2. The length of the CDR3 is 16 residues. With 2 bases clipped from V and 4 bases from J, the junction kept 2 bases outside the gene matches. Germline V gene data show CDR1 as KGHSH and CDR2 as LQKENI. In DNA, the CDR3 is TGTGCCAGCTCACCAGGACTAGCGGGGGTATACAATGAGCAGTTCTTC. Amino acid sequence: CASSPGLAGVYNEQFF.

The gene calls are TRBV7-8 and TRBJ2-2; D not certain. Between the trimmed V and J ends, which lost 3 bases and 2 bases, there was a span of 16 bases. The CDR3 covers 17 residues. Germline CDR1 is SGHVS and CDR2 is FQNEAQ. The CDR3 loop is CASSFAGSGFNTGELFF. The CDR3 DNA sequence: TGTGCCAGCAGCTTTGCCGGGTCCGGGTTTAACACCGGGGAGCTGTTTTTT.

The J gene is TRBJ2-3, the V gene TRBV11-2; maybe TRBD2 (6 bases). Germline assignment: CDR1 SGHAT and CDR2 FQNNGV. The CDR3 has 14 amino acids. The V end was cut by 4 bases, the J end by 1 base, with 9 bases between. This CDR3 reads CASSWRGRTDTQYF. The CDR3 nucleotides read TGTGCCAGCAGCTGGCGGGGACGCACAGATACGCAGTATTTT.

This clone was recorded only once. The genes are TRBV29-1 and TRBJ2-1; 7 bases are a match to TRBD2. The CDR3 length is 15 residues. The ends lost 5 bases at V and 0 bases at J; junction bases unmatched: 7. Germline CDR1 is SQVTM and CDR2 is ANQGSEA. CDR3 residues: CSVTGTISSYNEQFF. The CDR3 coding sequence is TGCAGCGTTACCGGGACTATTAGCTCCTACAATGAGCAGTTCTTC.

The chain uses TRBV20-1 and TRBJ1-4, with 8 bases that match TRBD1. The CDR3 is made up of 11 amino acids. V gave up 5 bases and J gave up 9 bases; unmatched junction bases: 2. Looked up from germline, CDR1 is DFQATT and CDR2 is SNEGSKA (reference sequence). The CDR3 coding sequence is TGCAGTGCTTACAGGGGGAAAAAACTGTTTTTT. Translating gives CSAYRGKKLFF.

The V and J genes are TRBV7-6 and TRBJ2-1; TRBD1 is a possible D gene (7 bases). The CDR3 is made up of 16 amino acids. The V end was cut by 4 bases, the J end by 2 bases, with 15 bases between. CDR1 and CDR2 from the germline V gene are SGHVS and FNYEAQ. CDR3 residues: CASSYITGEAYNEQFF. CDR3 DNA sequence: TGTGCCAGCAGCTACATAACAGGGGAGGCCTACAATGAGCAGTTCTTC.

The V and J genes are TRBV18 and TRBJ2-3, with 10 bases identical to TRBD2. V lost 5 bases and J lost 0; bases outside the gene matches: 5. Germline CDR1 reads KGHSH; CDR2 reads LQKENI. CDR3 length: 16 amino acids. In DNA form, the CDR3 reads TGTGCCAGCTCATCTAGGACTAGCGGCAGCACAGATACGCAGTATTTT. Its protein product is CASSSRTSGSTDTQYF. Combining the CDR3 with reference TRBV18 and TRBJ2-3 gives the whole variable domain NAGVMQNPRHLVRRRGQEARLRCSPMKGHSHVYWYRQLPEEGLKFMVYLQKENIIDESGMPKERFSAEFPKEGPSILRIQQVVRGDSAAYFCASSSRTSGSTDTQYFGPGTRLTVL.

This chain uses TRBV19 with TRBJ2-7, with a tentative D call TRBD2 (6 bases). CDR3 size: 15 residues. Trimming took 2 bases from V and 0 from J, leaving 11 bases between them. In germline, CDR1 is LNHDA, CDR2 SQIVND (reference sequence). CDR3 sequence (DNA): TGTGCCAGTAGTATATTTTGGGGACTCTCCTACGAGCAGTACTTC. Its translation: CASSIFWGLSYEQYF.

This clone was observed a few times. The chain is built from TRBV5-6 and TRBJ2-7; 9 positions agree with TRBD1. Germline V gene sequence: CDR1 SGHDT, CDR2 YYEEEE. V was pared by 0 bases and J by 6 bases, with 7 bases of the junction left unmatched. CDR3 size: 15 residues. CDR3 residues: CASSLVGQGRGEQYF. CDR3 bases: TGTGCCAGCAGCTTGGTGGGACAGGGTAGGGGCGAGCAGTACTTC. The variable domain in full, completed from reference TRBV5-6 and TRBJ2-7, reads DAGVTQSPTHLIKTRGQQVTLRCSPKSGHDTVSWYQQALGQGPQFIFQYYEEEERQRGNFPDRFSGHQFPNYSSELNVNALLLGDSALYLCASSLVGQGRGEQYFGPGTRLTVT.

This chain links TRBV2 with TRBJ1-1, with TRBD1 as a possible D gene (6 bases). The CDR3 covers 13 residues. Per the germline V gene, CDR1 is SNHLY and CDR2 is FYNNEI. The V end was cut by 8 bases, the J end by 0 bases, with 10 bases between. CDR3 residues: CASSDRLNTEAFF. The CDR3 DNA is TGTGCCAGCTCGGACAGATTGAACACTGAAGCTTTCTTT.

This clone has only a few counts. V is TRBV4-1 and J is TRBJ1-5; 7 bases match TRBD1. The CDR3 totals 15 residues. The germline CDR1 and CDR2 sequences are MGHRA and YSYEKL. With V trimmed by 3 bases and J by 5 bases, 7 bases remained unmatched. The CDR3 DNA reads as TGCGCCAGCAGCCAGGGCCGACAGGGCGATCAGCCCCAGCATTTT. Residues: CASSQGRQGDQPQHF.

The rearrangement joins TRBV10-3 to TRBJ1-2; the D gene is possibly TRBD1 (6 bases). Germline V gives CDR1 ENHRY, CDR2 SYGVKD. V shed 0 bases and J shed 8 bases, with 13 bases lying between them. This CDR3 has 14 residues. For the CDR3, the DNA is TGTGCCATCAGTGAGTCTACGGGGGGCGAGGGCTACACCTTC. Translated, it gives CAISESTGGEGYTF.

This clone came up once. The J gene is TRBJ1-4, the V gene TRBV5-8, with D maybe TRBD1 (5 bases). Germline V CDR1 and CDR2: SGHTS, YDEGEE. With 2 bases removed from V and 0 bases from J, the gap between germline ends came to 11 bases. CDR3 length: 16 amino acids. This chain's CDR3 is CASSLGQQATNEKLFF. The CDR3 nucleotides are TGTGCCAGCAGCTTAGGTCAACAGGCAACTAATGAAAAACTGTTTTTT.

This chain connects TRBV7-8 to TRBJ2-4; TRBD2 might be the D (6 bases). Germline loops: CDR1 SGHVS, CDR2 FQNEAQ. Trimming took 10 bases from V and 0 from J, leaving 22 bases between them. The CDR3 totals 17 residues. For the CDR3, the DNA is TGTGCCACCGCGCGGGAAAGGGGTTTCCTAGCCAAAAACATTCAGTACTTC. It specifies CATARERGFLAKNIQYF.

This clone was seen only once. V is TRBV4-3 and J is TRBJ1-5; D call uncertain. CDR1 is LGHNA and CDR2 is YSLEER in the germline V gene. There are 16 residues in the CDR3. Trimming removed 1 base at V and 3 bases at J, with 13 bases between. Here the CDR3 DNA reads TGCGCCAGCAGCCAAGCCAGGAACGGAATCAATCAGCCCCAGCATTTT. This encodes CASSQARNGINQPQHF.

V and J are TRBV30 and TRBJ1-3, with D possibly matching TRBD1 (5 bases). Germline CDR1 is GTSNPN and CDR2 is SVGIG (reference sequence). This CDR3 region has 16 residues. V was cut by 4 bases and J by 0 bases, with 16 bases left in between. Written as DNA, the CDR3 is TGTGCCTGGACCTCTAGGGGCTCGATCTCTGGAAACACCATATATTTT. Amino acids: CAWTSRGSISGNTIYF.

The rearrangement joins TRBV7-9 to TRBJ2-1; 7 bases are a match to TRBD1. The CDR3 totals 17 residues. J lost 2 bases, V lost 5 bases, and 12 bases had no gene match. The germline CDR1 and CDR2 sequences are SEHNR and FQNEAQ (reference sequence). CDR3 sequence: CASSHGQAPETYNEQFF. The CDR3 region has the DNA TGTGCCAGCAGCCACGGACAGGCACCGGAAACCTACAATGAGCAGTTCTTC.

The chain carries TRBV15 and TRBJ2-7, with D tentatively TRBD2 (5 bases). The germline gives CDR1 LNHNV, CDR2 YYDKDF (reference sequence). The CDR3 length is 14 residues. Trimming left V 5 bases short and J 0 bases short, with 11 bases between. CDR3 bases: TGTGCCACCAGCTACACCCGGGACTCCTACGAGCAGTACTTC. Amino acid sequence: CATSYTRDSYEQYF. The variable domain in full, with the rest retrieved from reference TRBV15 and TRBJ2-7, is DAMVIQNPRYQVTQFGKPVTLSCSQTLNHNVMYWYQQKSSQAPKLLFHYYDKDFNNEADTPDNFQSRRPNTSFCFLDIRSPGLGDTAMYLCATSYTRDSYEQYFGPGTRLTVT.